This is a list of T cell receptor beta chains from one sample in a study of cytomegalovirus exposure and HLA in healthy donors. Clones were read by immunoSEQ multiplex PCR, and TCRdb kept only the in-frame ones, dropping some. The sample includes roughly 140,000 clones, around 78% of them seen just once. Sequences were obtained from PBMCs. These receptors originate from a woman in her thirties or forties in good health and CMV-seropositive. The CDR3 runs from the conserved cysteine through the conserved F or W. The D gene is left open where the match is weak. For some rows the clone size is stated as once, few or many, or as a class when expanded; others skip it.

>.|TRBJ2-5|TRBV11-2|.
TGTGCCAGCAGCCAGATAGACAGGCTCGGAGAGACCCAGTACTTC
CASSQIDRLGETQYF
>.|TRBJ2-3|TRBV28|TRBD2
TGTGCCAGCAGTGTGACCGGGACTAGGGGGAACACAGATACGCAGTATTTT
CASSVTGTRGNTDTQYF
>.|TRBJ2-1|TRBV5-5|.
TGTGCCAGCAGCTTCCTGAGCGGTGAGCAGTTCTTC
CASSFLSGEQFF
>.|TRBJ1-1|TRBV27|TRBD1
TGTGCCAGCAGGATACAGGGGGCTCCCACTGAAGCTTTCTTT
CASRIQGAPTEAFF
>.|TRBJ2-2|TRBV11-2|TRBD2
TGTGCCAGCAGACCACTAGCGGGGGGCACCGGGGAGCTGTTTTTT
CASRPLAGGTGELFF
>once|TRBJ1-2|TRBV7-6|.
TGTGCCAGCAGCTTAGCGGAGGACTATGGCTACACCTTC
CASSLAEDYGYTF
>once|TRBJ2-7|TRBV7-2|.
TGTGCCAGCAGCTTAGTCGCAGGGGAGCAGTACTTC
CASSLVAGEQYF
>few|TRBJ1-1|TRBV19|TRBD1
TGTGCCAGTAGTCTTACAGGGGGCACTGAAGCTTTCTTT
CASSLTGGTEAFF
>.|TRBJ1-5|TRBV28|TRBD1
TGTGCCAGCGGGAGGACAGGGGATGAGAGCAATCAGCCCCAGCATTTT
CASGRTGDESNQPQHF
>once|TRBJ2-4|TRBV30|TRBD1
TGTGCCTGGAGTTCCGGACAGGGAAAATTTCAGTACTTC
CAWSSGQGKFQYF
>.|TRBJ2-3|TRBV7-4|.
TGTGCCAGCAGCTTAGATAGAGGTAGTGCAGATACGCAGTATTTT
CASSLDRGSADTQYF
>few|TRBJ2-7|TRBV2|TRBD1
TGTGCCAGTAGTTCCGGGACAGGGATCTACGAGCAGTACTTC
CASSSGTGIYEQYF
>.|TRBJ2-5|TRBV7-9|.
TGTGCCAGCGTTCGAGGGAATGGAGAGACCCAGTACTTC
CASVRGNGETQYF
>.|TRBJ2-7|TRBV4-1|TRBD1
TGCGCCAGCAGCCAAGATTGGGGACAGGGGACCACCTACGAGCAGTACTTC
CASSQDWGQGTTYEQYF
>once|TRBJ1-2|TRBV28|TRBD1
TGTGCCAGCAGTTTATGGGGGACAGAACAGTCCTCTAACTATGGCTACACCTTC
CASSLWGTEQSSNYGYTF
>.|TRBJ2-1|TRBV28|.
TGTGCCAGCACTAGAGCGGGACAACCTAACAATGAGCAGTTCTTC
CASTRAGQPNNEQFF
>.|TRBJ1-2|TRBV27|.
TGTGCCAGCAGTTTAGTGGGCAGCACCCAAGTCTATGGCTACACCTTC
CASSLVGSTQVYGYTF
>once|TRBJ2-3|TRBV11-2|TRBD2
TGTGCCAGCAGCTTAGGGGGAGGGGTCACAGATACGCAGTATTTT
CASSLGGGVTDTQYF
>large|TRBJ2-7|TRBV13|.
TGTGCCAGCAGCTTACGACAATCTAACTCCTACGAGCAGTACTTC
CASSLRQSNSYEQYF
>.|TRBJ1-5|TRBV5-1|TRBD1
TGCGCCAGCAGCTTGGAGGGACAGGGAAATCAGCCCCAGCATTTT
CASSLEGQGNQPQHF
>.|TRBJ2-1|TRBV11-1|.
TGTGCCAGCAGCTTAGGGCAGGGGTATTTCAATGAGCAGTTCTTC
CASSLGQGYFNEQFF
>.|TRBJ1-1|TRBV10-3|TRBD1
TGTGCCTTCCGACAGGGACCTGGGGACACTGAAGCTTTCTTT
CAFRQGPGDTEAFF
>.|TRBJ1-1|TRBV5-8|.
TGTGCCAGCAGCCAAGATAAAAGACAGGAGGCTTTCTTT
CASSQDKRQEAFF
>few|TRBJ2-3|TRBV28|TRBD2
TGTGCCAGCAGTTCCCGGACTAGCGGGGGGGCGCAGTATTTT
CASSSRTSGGAQYF
>.|TRBJ1-1|TRBV11-3|.
TGTGCCAGCAGCTTAGGTACAGGGCGGGAAGCTTTCTTT
CASSLGTGREAFF
>.|TRBJ2-7|TRBV5-1|.
TGCGCCAGCAGCTTGGACGGTTCCTACGAGCAGTACTTC
CASSLDGSYEQYF
>.|TRBJ2-2|TRBV2|TRBD1
TGTGCCAGCAGTGAACTGAGACAGGGGGTCGGGGAGCTGTTTTTT
CASSELRQGVGELFF
>.|TRBJ1-5|TRBV15|TRBD1
TGTGCCACCAGCAGGGGCACAGGGGAACGAGGCAATCAGCCCCAGCATTTT
CATSRGTGERGNQPQHF
>.|TRBJ2-7|TRBV29-1|.
TGCAGCGTTGAGTCCCAGGGAGGTAGAGAGCAGTACTTC
CSVESQGGREQYF
>.|TRBJ2-1|TRBV5-6|TRBD2
TGTGCCAGCAGCCGCCGGACTAGCGGGAGGTCTCACAATGAGCAGTTCTTC
CASSRRTSGRSHNEQFF
>.|TRBJ2-3|TRBV28|.
TGTGCCAGCAGTGCGCCCGGGGGCACAGATACGCAGTATTTT
CASSAPGGTDTQYF
>.|TRBJ2-1|TRBV2|.
TGTGCCAGCAGTGAACGCGGGCCCTACAATGAGCAGTTCTTC
CASSERGPYNEQFF
>.|TRBJ2-4|TRBV5-1|TRBD2
TGCGCCAGCAGCTTGACTAGCGGGATATTAAACATTCAGTACTTC
CASSLTSGILNIQYF
>.|TRBJ2-7|TRBV2|.
TGTGCCAGCAGTGAAGTCGTGGGGAGCGAGCAGTACTTC
CASSEVVGSEQYF
>.|TRBJ1-5|TRBV28|.
TGTGCCACCAAAAGCACTAATCAGCCCCAGCATTTT
CATKSTNQPQHF
>few|TRBJ2-7|TRBV6-5|TRBD2
TGTGCCAGCAGTTACGGGGCGGGAGCACCCTACGAGCAGTACTTC
CASSYGAGAPYEQYF
>.|TRBJ2-3|TRBV7-7|TRBD2
TGTGCTAGCAGCCCTGGGACTACCCGAGCTACAGATACGCAGTATTTT
CASSPGTTRATDTQYF
>.|TRBJ2-5|TRBV7-2|.
TGTGCCAGCAGCTACCTAGCGTCTCAAGAGACCCAGTACTTC
CASSYLASQETQYF
>.|TRBJ2-1|TRBV2|.
TGTGCCAGCAGGAGGGAAGCTTTCAATGAGCAGTTCTTC
CASRREAFNEQFF
>few|TRBJ2-7|TRBV4-2|TRBD2
TGTGCCAGCAGCCAAGGCTTAGAGACTAGCGGCTACGAGCAGTACTTC
CASSQGLETSGYEQYF
>few|TRBJ1-1|TRBV7-2|.
TGTGCCAGCAGCTTAAGGCGGGGGGGCACTGAAGCTTTCTTT
CASSLRRGGTEAFF
>.|TRBJ1-1|TRBV5-1|.
TGCGCCAGCAGCTTGGGTGAGGGATTGACTGAAGCTTTCTTT
CASSLGEGLTEAFF
>.|TRBJ2-7|TRBV5-1|TRBD1
TGCGCCAGCAGCTTGGCGGACAGGGATAACGAGCAGTACTTC
CASSLADRDNEQYF
>.|TRBJ2-2|TRBV29-1|.
TGCAGCGTTGTCCTAGGAGTCAGGGCAGACGCCGGGGAGCTGTTTTTT
CSVVLGVRADAGELFF
>.|TRBJ1-5|TRBV19|TRBD1
TGTGCCAGTAGTATCGCAGGGGGCCTCGGACAGCCCCAGCATTTT
CASSIAGGLGQPQHF
>once|TRBJ2-1|TRBV7-3|.
TGTGCCAGCAGCTTAATGGGAGGCTCCTACAATGAGCAGTTCTTC
CASSLMGGSYNEQFF
>.|TRBJ1-1|TRBV18|.
TGTGCCAGCTCGACGCGAGGCGCCGAAGCTTTCTTT
CASSTRGAEAFF